This is a list of T cell receptor beta chains from one sample in a study of graft-versus-host responses after intestinal transplantation. Data came from immunoSEQ multiplex PCR; TCRdb stores just in-frame clones and leaves some out. The sample shows 20,000 or so clones, over 70% of them seen only once. The sequencing used PBMCs, collected 14 days after transplant. The receptors shown here come from a human patient who received an intestinal transplant, so some T cells may come from the graft donor. The CDR3 runs from the conserved cysteine through the conserved F or W. The order of the fields is CDR3 DNA, CDR3 protein, V gene, clone size, D gene, J gene. A D gene is named only where the DNA matches it firmly. Size values are once, few and many counts, or a class for expanded clones, and some rows have none.

CDR3nt: TGTGCCAGCAGCTTAGGGTGGGTTAGGAAATACAATGAGCAGTTCTTC
CDR3aa: CASSLGWVRKYNEQFF
v_gene: TRBV7-2
abundance: NA
d_gene: NA
j_gene: TRBJ2-1

CDR3nt: TGTGCCAGCAGCAAACATAGCGGGAGGGCCGACGAGCAGTACTTC
CDR3aa: CASSKHSGRADEQYF
v_gene: TRBV21-1
abundance: few
d_gene: NA
j_gene: TRBJ2-7

CDR3nt: TGCGCCAGCAGCTTAGGGCTAGCGGGAGATAATGAGCAGTTCTTC
CDR3aa: CASSLGLAGDNEQFF
v_gene: TRBV5-1
abundance: NA
d_gene: TRBD2
j_gene: TRBJ2-1

CDR3nt: TGTGCCAGCAGTGAAATAGCGGGGGGCACAGATACGCAGTATTTT
CDR3aa: CASSEIAGGTDTQYF
v_gene: TRBV6-1
abundance: NA
d_gene: TRBD2
j_gene: TRBJ2-3

CDR3nt: TGTGCCAGCAGCTTGTGGCAGGGGGCAGGGCAGCCCCAGCATTTT
CDR3aa: CASSLWQGAGQPQHF
v_gene: TRBV5-5
abundance: NA
d_gene: TRBD1
j_gene: TRBJ1-5

CDR3nt: TGTGCCAGCAGCGTAGTTTTATGGGGAGAGGCTGAAGCTTTCTTT
CDR3aa: CASSVVLWGEAEAFF
v_gene: TRBV9
abundance: once
d_gene: NA
j_gene: TRBJ1-1

CDR3nt: TGTGCCAGCGTCGGACAGGTTCGTAACGAGCAGTACTTC
CDR3aa: CASVGQVRNEQYF
v_gene: TRBV2
abundance: NA
d_gene: TRBD1
j_gene: TRBJ2-7

CDR3nt: TGTGCCAGCAAATTTATGGAGGCGGGAGGCCGCTACAATGAGCAGTTCTTC
CDR3aa: CASKFMEAGGRYNEQFF
v_gene: TRBV27
abundance: NA
d_gene: TRBD2
j_gene: TRBJ2-1

CDR3nt: TGTGCCTGGTTCAGGGATGACTATGGCTACACCTTC
CDR3aa: CAWFRDDYGYTF
v_gene: TRBV30
abundance: NA
d_gene: NA
j_gene: TRBJ1-2

CDR3nt: TGTGCCAGCAGCCGACAGGGGATGCGGGAGACCCAGTACTTC
CDR3aa: CASSRQGMRETQYF
v_gene: TRBV13
abundance: NA
d_gene: TRBD1
j_gene: TRBJ2-5

CDR3nt: TGTGCCAGCAGGCAGGGCTATAGCAATCAGCCCCAGCATTTT
CDR3aa: CASRQGYSNQPQHF
v_gene: TRBV6-1
abundance: NA
d_gene: NA
j_gene: TRBJ1-5

CDR3nt: TGTGCCAGCCGGCGTTCATTGAACACTGAAGCTTTCTTT
CDR3aa: CASRRSLNTEAFF
v_gene: TRBV6-5
abundance: NA
d_gene: NA
j_gene: TRBJ1-1

CDR3nt: TGTGCCAGCAGCGTAGGCCACGGGGGGCCCGATACGCAGTATTTT
CDR3aa: CASSVGHGGPDTQYF
v_gene: TRBV9
abundance: once
d_gene: NA
j_gene: TRBJ2-3

CDR3nt: TGTGCCAGCAGCCAAGCGGGAGGCTCCTACGAGCAGTACTTC
CDR3aa: CASSQAGGSYEQYF
v_gene: TRBV4-2
abundance: few
d_gene: TRBD2
j_gene: TRBJ2-7

CDR3nt: TGTGCCAGCAGTCACGACAGCTCCTACGAGCAGTACTTC
CDR3aa: CASSHDSSYEQYF
v_gene: TRBV6-6
abundance: NA
d_gene: NA
j_gene: TRBJ2-7

CDR3nt: TGTGCCAGCAGTATGGGGCCTACAGATACGCAGTATTTT
CDR3aa: CASSMGPTDTQYF
v_gene: TRBV7-3
abundance: NA
d_gene: NA
j_gene: TRBJ2-3

CDR3nt: TGTGCCATCAGTGACGGGACAGGCGAGCAGTACTTC
CDR3aa: CAISDGTGEQYF
v_gene: TRBV10-3
abundance: NA
d_gene: TRBD1
j_gene: TRBJ2-7

CDR3nt: TGCGCCAGCAGCCAAGGCGGGACTTCCTACTCCTACGAGCAGTACTTC
CDR3aa: CASSQGGTSYSYEQYF
v_gene: TRBV4-1
abundance: NA
d_gene: NA
j_gene: TRBJ2-7

CDR3nt: TGTGCCAGCAGCTTCACAGGGATCACCGGGGAGCTGTTTTTT
CDR3aa: CASSFTGITGELFF
v_gene: TRBV6-5
abundance: few
d_gene: NA
j_gene: TRBJ2-2

CDR3nt: TGTGCCAGCAGCCAAGTCCCTCCTCAGCGGAGCTCCTACGAGCAGTACTTC
CDR3aa: CASSQVPPQRSSYEQYF
v_gene: TRBV4-2
abundance: NA
d_gene: NA
j_gene: TRBJ2-7

CDR3nt: TGTGCCTGGACCGATTCATTTAGCTCCTACAATGAGCAGTTCTTC
CDR3aa: CAWTDSFSSYNEQFF
v_gene: TRBV30
abundance: NA
d_gene: NA
j_gene: TRBJ2-1

CDR3nt: TGTGCCACCAGCAGAGATCAACCGGGGGCGCGCAGAAACACCATATATTTT
CDR3aa: CATSRDQPGARRNTIYF
v_gene: TRBV15
abundance: NA
d_gene: NA
j_gene: TRBJ1-3

CDR3nt: TGTGCCAGCAGCCAACCCCGGGGGGGGGCGTCGGATCTTTACGAGCAGTACTTC
CDR3aa: CASSQPRGGASDLYEQYF
v_gene: TRBV7-9
abundance: NA
d_gene: TRBD2
j_gene: TRBJ2-7

CDR3nt: TGCGCCAGCAGCCCTGGGGGGGTAGAAGAGACCCAGTACTTC
CDR3aa: CASSPGGVEETQYF
v_gene: TRBV5-1
abundance: NA
d_gene: TRBD2
j_gene: TRBJ2-5

CDR3nt: TGCGCCAGCAGCCAAACACAGGGTAACTATGGCTACACCTTC
CDR3aa: CASSQTQGNYGYTF
v_gene: TRBV4-1
abundance: NA
d_gene: NA
j_gene: TRBJ1-2

CDR3nt: TGTGCCAGCAGTTACTCGGGGGGCGCATACAATGAGCAGTTCTTC
CDR3aa: CASSYSGGAYNEQFF
v_gene: TRBV6-5
abundance: NA
d_gene: NA
j_gene: TRBJ2-1

CDR3nt: TGCGCCAGCAGCCCCATACCCGCAGGGATGGGAACTGAAGCTTTCTTT
CDR3aa: CASSPIPAGMGTEAFF
v_gene: TRBV5-1
abundance: NA
d_gene: NA
j_gene: TRBJ1-1

CDR3nt: TGTGCCAGTAGTATATCCGGCGACAGTCCGGGCGAGCAGTACTTC
CDR3aa: CASSISGDSPGEQYF
v_gene: TRBV19
abundance: NA
d_gene: NA
j_gene: TRBJ2-7

CDR3nt: TGTGCCAGCAAGGGGCCGGCAGATACGCAGTATTTT
CDR3aa: CASKGPADTQYF
v_gene: TRBV5-4
abundance: NA
d_gene: NA
j_gene: TRBJ2-3